This T cell receptor (beta chain) originates from a study of HIV-infected patients and healthy controls. General observations from the study: Significantly higher mean Gini indices appeared in HIV-infected repertoires, possibly reflecting oligoclonality. CDR3 sharing between individuals was lower in HIV-infected patients than in healthy controls.

No cell fractionation was done, so the repertoire covers all unsorted peripheral blood T cells. This clonotype was recorded at least ten times. As yet, its antigen is unknown. cDNA was made from about 480 ng RNA using alpha and beta constant primers. Alpha and beta chain libraries were made separately by chain-specific third strand synthesis with multiplexing indices. Ligation attached cDNA to a 5' RACE adapter that carried a random hexamer and SP2 site. TCRdb called the 5' RACE reads again in MiXCR, with one record for every CDR3 protein. The table records about 19,000 distinct CDR3 sequences, roughly 8.2% of them present only once. This CDR3 comprises 17 residues.

Sample: blood. This chain uses TRBV12-2 with TRBJ1-5. TRBV12-2 is a known pseudogene. The TCR comes from an adult in good health. In DNA, the CDR3 is TGTGCAAGTCGCTTAGCCTCCTCGCGGGTTCGGAATCAGCCCCAGCATTTT. It yields the protein CASRLASSRVRNQPQHF.